Ten or more counts support the clone carrying this T cell receptor (beta chain). MiXCR, applied by TCRdb to the RT-PCR reads, yields one record per CDR3 protein. Among about a million distinct CDR3 sequences listed, 15% to 20% were seen once. This sample was taken from a study of patients and donors after allogeneic stem cell transplantation. Sequences were obtained from blood, either unsorted or a sorted T cell fraction (not recorded which). The clonotype comes from a human donor who was either an allogeneic HSCT recipient or a stem cell or donor lymphocyte infusion donor (not recorded which). It is not recorded whose cells these are; they may come from a transplant donor.

The DNA for the CDR3 is TGCGCCAGCAGCTTGATAGCGGGGAACACAGATACGCAGTATTTT. It translates to CASSLIAGNTDTQYF. The chain is built from TRBV5-1 and TRBJ2-3; 8 nucleotides align to TRBD2. Germline-derived CDR1 and CDR2 are SGHRS and YFSETQ. The length of the CDR3 is 15 residues. Losses at the gene ends were 1 base for V and 2 bases for J; bases not matched to a gene: 3.